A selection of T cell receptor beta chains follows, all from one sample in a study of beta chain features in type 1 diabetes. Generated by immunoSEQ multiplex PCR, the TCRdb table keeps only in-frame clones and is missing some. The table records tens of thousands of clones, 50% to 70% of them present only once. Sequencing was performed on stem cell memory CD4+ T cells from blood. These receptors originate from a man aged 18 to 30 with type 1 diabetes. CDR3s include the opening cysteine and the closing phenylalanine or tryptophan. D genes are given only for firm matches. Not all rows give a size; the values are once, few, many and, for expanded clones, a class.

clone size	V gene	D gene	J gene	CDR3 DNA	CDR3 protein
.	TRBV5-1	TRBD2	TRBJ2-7	TGCGCCAGCAGCTTGGGACTAGCGGGATACTCCCCCTACGAGCAGTACTTC	CASSLGLAGYSPYEQYF
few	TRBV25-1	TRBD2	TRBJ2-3	TGTGCCAGCAGTTCCGGGGGTAGCGGGCCCACAGATACGCAGTATTTT	CASSSGGSGPTDTQYF
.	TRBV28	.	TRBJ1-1	TGTGCCAGCAGTTCCCCGCAGGGTCGGTCTGAAGCTTTCTTT	CASSSPQGRSEAFF
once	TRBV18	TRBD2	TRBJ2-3	TGTGCCAGCTCACCTGACGGGAGGGCCACAGATACGCAGTATTTT	CASSPDGRATDTQYF
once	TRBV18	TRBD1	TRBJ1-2	TGTGCCAGCTCACCGACTCCGGGACAGGGGTTCTATGGCTACACCTTC	CASSPTPGQGFYGYTF
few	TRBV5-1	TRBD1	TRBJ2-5	TGCGCCAGCAGTACAGGGGTAGGGCAAGAGACCCAGTACTTC	CASSTGVGQETQYF
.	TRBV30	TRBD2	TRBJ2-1	TGTGCCTGGAGCGATAGCGGGAGATATAGAAATGAGCAGTTCTTC	CAWSDSGRYRNEQFF
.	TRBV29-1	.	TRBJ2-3	TGCAGCGTTGCGCAGGGGTCGGCAGATACGCAGTATTTT	CSVAQGSADTQYF
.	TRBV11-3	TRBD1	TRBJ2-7	TGTGCCAGCAGCTTAGGGACAGGGTCCTACGAGCAGTACTTC	CASSLGTGSYEQYF
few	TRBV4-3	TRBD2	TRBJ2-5	TGCGCCAGCAGCCAAGATCTTATCCAGGCTAGCGGGGGGAGGGAGACCCAGTACTTC	CASSQDLIQASGGRETQYF
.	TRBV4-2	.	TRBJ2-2	TGTGCCAGCAGCCAAGTAACAAGGCCCACGGGGATTGGGGAGCTGTTTTTT	CASSQVTRPTGIGELFF
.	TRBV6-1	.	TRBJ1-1	TGTGCCAGCAGTTCCCCGGGACACCCGAACACTGAAGCTTTCTTT	CASSSPGHPNTEAFF
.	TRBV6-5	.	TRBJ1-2	TGTGCCAGCGGGGCCCGATTCTATGGCTACACCTTC	CASGARFYGYTF
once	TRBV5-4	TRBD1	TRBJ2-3	TGTGCCAGCAGCTTGCGACAGGGGGCCGATACGCAGTATTTT	CASSLRQGADTQYF
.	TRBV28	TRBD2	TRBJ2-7	TGTGCCAGCAGTTTAGTCGGGAGGGTGCAGTACTTC	CASSLVGRVQYF
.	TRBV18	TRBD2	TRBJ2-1	TGTGCCAGCTCACCCCCTTCTAGCGGGATATGGGATGAGCAGTTCTTC	CASSPPSSGIWDEQFF
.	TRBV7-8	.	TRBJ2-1	TGTGCCAGCAGCCCGGGGTGGCGGGAACTACATGAGCAGTTCTTC	CASSPGWRELHEQFF
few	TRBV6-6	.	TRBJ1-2	TGTGCCAGCAGTCCCTCGACTTTCGACTATGGCTACACCTTC	CASSPSTFDYGYTF
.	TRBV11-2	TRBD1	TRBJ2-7	TGTGCCAGCAGCTTATCGGACAGGGACTACGAGCAGTACTTC	CASSLSDRDYEQYF
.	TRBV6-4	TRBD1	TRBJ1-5	TGTGCCAGACAGGGGAAGAATCAGCCCCAGCATTTT	CARQGKNQPQHF
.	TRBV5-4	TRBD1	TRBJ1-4	TGTGCCAGCAGCCTCGGACAGGGGGCGCATGAAAAACTGTTTTTT	CASSLGQGAHEKLFF
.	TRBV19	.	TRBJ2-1	TGTGCCAGCCGGAAGGATCAGGCCAATGAGCAGTTCTTC	CASRKDQANEQFF
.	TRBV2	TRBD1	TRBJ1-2	TGTGCCAGCAGTGGACAGGGAAAGCGCTATGGCTACACCTTC	CASSGQGKRYGYTF
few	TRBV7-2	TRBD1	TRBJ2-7	TGTGCCAGCAGCTTAGGGACAGGTCCCTACGAGCAGTACTTC	CASSLGTGPYEQYF
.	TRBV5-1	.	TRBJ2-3	TGCGCCAGCTCAAGCACAGATACGCAGTATTTT	CASSSTDTQYF
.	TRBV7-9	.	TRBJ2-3	TGTGCCAGCAGCTCCCAATTTTTT	CASSSQFF
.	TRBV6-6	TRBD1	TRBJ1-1	TGTGCCAGCAGTTCCTTCAGGACAGGGGGCTTGACTGAAGCTTTCTTT	CASSSFRTGGLTEAFF